These T cell receptor beta chains were read from a single sample in a study of cytomegalovirus exposure and HLA in healthy donors. TCRdb's copy holds only in-frame clones and misses some; the assay was immunoSEQ multiplex PCR. Of 200,000 or so clones in the sample, roughly 80% were seen once. The sequencing input was PBMCs. Source of these receptors: a young woman in good health and CMV-seronegative. The CDR3 runs from the conserved cysteine through the conserved F or W. Fields, in order: D gene, J gene, CDR3 length, clone size, V gene, CDR3 protein, CDR3 DNA. A D gene is named only where the DNA matches it firmly. Size is stated for part of the rows, as once, few or many counts, or as a class when the clone is expanded.

TRBD1,TRBJ1-6,15,NA,TRBV2,CASTPPGTGSSPLHF,TGTGCCAGCACCCCGCCCGGGACAGGGAGTTCACCCCTCCACTTT
NA,TRBJ1-6,13,NA,TRBV19,CASSINREGPLHF,TGTGCCAGTAGTATAAACAGGGAAGGGCCCCTCCACTTT
NA,TRBJ1-3,14,NA,TRBV30,CAWRSRGAGNTIYF,TGTGCCTGGAGATCGAGGGGAGCGGGAAACACCATATATTTT
NA,TRBJ2-2,15,NA,TRBV2,CATKPQGPNTGELFF,TGTGCCACTAAACCGCAGGGACCTAACACCGGGGAGCTGTTTTTT
TRBD1,TRBJ1-5,13,NA,TRBV15,CATSSRDREAQHF,TGTGCCACCAGCAGCCGGGACAGGGAAGCCCAGCATTTT
NA,TRBJ1-2,13,NA,TRBV6-5,CASTRDTNYGYTF,TGTGCCAGCACCCGGGACACTAACTATGGCTACACCTTC
NA,TRBJ2-3,18,NA,TRBV15,CATSRDKNDWSRTDTQYF,TGTGCCACCAGCAGAGATAAGAACGACTGGAGCAGGACAGATACGCAGTATTTT
TRBD1,TRBJ1-5,16,NA,TRBV27,CASSPFTGVNNQPQHF,TGTGCCAGCAGTCCCTTTACAGGGGTGAACAATCAGCCCCAGCATTTT
NA,TRBJ1-5,14,NA,TRBV19,CASSMGGSNQPQHF,TGTGCCAGTAGTATGGGGGGTAGCAATCAGCCCCAGCATTTT
NA,TRBJ2-7,13,NA,TRBV6-5,CASSAGTWSEQYF,TGTGCCAGCAGTGCCGGGACCTGGAGCGAGCAGTACTTC
NA,TRBJ2-1,13,NA,TRBV19,CASSIASGQEQFF,TGTGCCAGTAGTATAGCCTCAGGGCAGGAGCAGTTCTTC
NA,TRBJ1-1,17,NA,TRBV27,CASDTFNEPEENTEAFF,TGTGCCAGCGACACTTTTAATGAACCGGAGGAGAACACTGAAGCTTTCTTT
TRBD2,TRBJ2-1,16,NA,TRBV30,CAWSYPRTSDDNEQFF,TGTGCCTGGAGCTACCCCCGGACTAGCGACGACAATGAGCAGTTCTTC
TRBD2,TRBJ2-5,16,NA,TRBV7-8,CASSSTSGGWQETQYF,TGTGCCAGCAGCAGTACTAGCGGGGGGTGGCAAGAGACCCAGTACTTC
NA,TRBJ1-6,16,once,TRBV6-6,CASRTATGRSNSPLHF,TGTGCCAGCAGAACCGCGACTGGACGGTCCAATTCACCCCTCCACTTT
NA,TRBJ1-1,13,NA,TRBV28,CASSFQVPSEAFF,TGTGCCAGCAGTTTTCAGGTCCCAAGTGAAGCTTTCTTT
NA,TRBJ1-3,14,NA,TRBV28,CASRHQGNGNTIYF,TGTGCCAGCAGACATCAGGGTAATGGAAACACCATATATTTT
NA,TRBJ2-7,15,NA,TRBV27,CASSLTASIQIEQYF,TGTGCCAGCAGTTTAACGGCCTCAATTCAAATCGAGCAGTACTTC
TRBD1,TRBJ1-5,16,NA,TRBV19,CASSPTGGEGNQPQHF,TGTGCCAGTAGTCCAACAGGGGGTGAGGGCAATCAGCCCCAGCATTTT
NA,TRBJ2-7,12,many,TRBV25-1,CASSPQGYEQYF,TGTGCCAGCAGTCCCCAGGGCTACGAGCAGTACTTC
NA,TRBJ1-1,15,NA,TRBV4-2,CASSQVTGMNTEAFF,TGTGCCAGCAGCCAAGTTACGGGGATGAACACTGAAGCTTTCTTT
TRBD1,TRBJ1-1,15,NA,TRBV5-1,CASSLGTGENTEAFF,TGCGCCAGCAGCTTGGGGACAGGTGAGAACACTGAAGCTTTCTTT
NA,TRBJ1-6,13,once,TRBV4-1,CASSPTKGSPLHF,TGCGCCAGCAGCCCCACCAAAGGTTCACCCCTCCACTTT
TRBD1,TRBJ2-7,14,NA,TRBV28,CASSKTGGKDEQYF,TGTGCCAGCAGTAAGACAGGGGGCAAGGACGAGCAGTACTTC
NA,TRBJ1-3,14,NA,TRBV30,CAWGTGTSGNTIYF,TGTGCCTGGGGGACCGGGACTAGCGGAAACACCATATATTTT
NA,TRBJ2-7,13,NA,TRBV5-1,CASSLADYYEQYF,TGCGCCAGCAGCTTGGCGGATTACTACGAGCAGTACTTC
NA,TRBJ1-1,13,NA,TRBV5-1,CASSLLQNTEAFF,TGCGCCAGCAGCTTGCTCCAGAACACTGAAGCTTTCTTT
NA,TRBJ2-1,15,few,TRBV4-1,CASSQDSGLTREQFF,TGCGCCAGCAGCCAAGACAGCGGACTGACTAGGGAGCAGTTCTTC
TRBD2,TRBJ2-1,14,NA,TRBV7-9,CASSLGLAGGVQFF,TGTGCCAGCAGCTTAGGCCTAGCGGGGGGGGTGCAGTTCTTC
TRBD2,TRBJ2-1,14,NA,TRBV5-1,CASRQRGGLDEQFF,TGCGCCAGCAGGCAGCGGGGGGGCTTGGATGAGCAGTTCTTC
TRBD2,TRBJ2-3,16,NA,TRBV2,CASSRLGGGARDTQYF,TGTGCCAGCAGTCGCCTTGGCGGGGGGGCCCGAGATACGCAGTATTTT
TRBD2,TRBJ2-4,19,NA,TRBV19,CASSIYASGGTLSKNIQYF,TGTGCCAGTAGTATCTACGCTAGCGGGGGGACTTTGAGCAAAAACATTCAGTACTTC
NA,TRBJ2-6,15,NA,TRBV19,CASSRHSSGANVLTF,TGTGCCAGTAGTCGACATAGCTCTGGGGCCAACGTCCTGACTTTC
TRBD2,TRBJ2-1,15,NA,TRBV4-1,CASKAAGLVRNEQFF,TGCGCCAGCAAGGCGGCGGGACTAGTGAGGAATGAGCAGTTCTTC
NA,TRBJ2-3,15,NA,TRBV5-1,CASSLGVGGTDTQYF,TGCGCCAGCAGCTTGGGGGTCGGGGGAACAGATACGCAGTATTTT
TRBD1,TRBJ2-5,14,NA,TRBV18,CASSQTGGRETQYF,TGTGCCAGCTCACAGACAGGGGGCAGGGAGACCCAGTACTTC
TRBD1,TRBJ2-3,16,once,TRBV5-6,CASSSTGQGAPDTQYF,TGTGCCAGCAGCTCTACGGGACAGGGGGCCCCAGATACGCAGTATTTT
TRBD1,TRBJ1-5,14,NA,TRBV27,CASSLGQGRQPQHF,TGTGCCAGCAGTCTAGGACAGGGTCGGCAGCCCCAGCATTTT
NA,TRBJ2-7,12,once,TRBV30,CAWSGGPYEQYF,TGTGCCTGGTCTGGGGGCCCCTACGAGCAGTACTTC
NA,TRBJ2-2,15,NA,TRBV11-3,CASSLGWRVAGELFF,TGTGCCAGCAGCTTAGGCTGGAGGGTGGCCGGGGAGCTGTTTTTT
NA,TRBJ2-7,15,once,TRBV28,CASSPPGGAQGEQYF,TGTGCCAGCAGCCCCCCGGGCGGGGCCCAGGGCGAGCAGTACTTC
NA,TRBJ1-4,18,NA,TRBV28,CASSLVFGQGMANEKLFF,TGTGCCAGCAGTTTAGTATTTGGGCAGGGGATGGCTAATGAAAAACTGTTTTTT
NA,TRBJ2-7,15,NA,TRBV28,CASSLGGSRAREQYF,TGTGCCAGCAGTTTAGGGGGGTCTAGGGCGCGGGAGCAGTACTTC
TRBD1,TRBJ1-2,15,NA,TRBV19,CASNEGGAWDYGYTF,TGTGCCAGCAACGAAGGGGGCGCATGGGACTATGGCTACACCTTC
TRBD1,TRBJ2-5,15,few,TRBV5-1,CASSLVPGGRETQYF,TGCGCCAGCAGCTTGGTTCCAGGGGGCAGGGAGACCCAGTACTTC
NA,TRBJ1-1,12,NA,TRBV30,CAWSKAIAEAFF,TGTGCCTGGAGTAAGGCGATCGCTGAAGCTTTCTTT
NA,TRBJ2-2,13,few,TRBV6-1,CASRTVNTGELFF,TGTGCCAGCAGGACAGTGAACACCGGGGAGCTGTTTTTT
NA,TRBJ2-1,15,once,TRBV27,CASSLSGMSYNEQFF,TGTGCCAGCAGTTTATCCGGAATGAGCTACAATGAGCAGTTCTTC
TRBD2,TRBJ2-1,16,NA,TRBV10-3,CAIGGTSGRDGDEQFF,TGTGCCATCGGGGGGACTAGCGGGCGAGACGGGGATGAGCAGTTCTTC
NA,TRBJ2-2,15,NA,TRBV5-1,CASSPQLAGTGELFF,TGCGCCAGCAGCCCACAACTAGCAGGCACCGGGGAGCTGTTTTTT
NA,TRBJ2-7,15,NA,TRBV5-6,CASSLEGTYSYEQYF,TGTGCCAGCAGCTTGGAAGGGACGTACTCCTACGAGCAGTACTTC
NA,TRBJ2-1,15,NA,TRBV28,CASSSGNPSYNEQFF,TGTGCCAGCAGTTCGGGAAACCCATCCTACAATGAGCAGTTCTTC
NA,TRBJ2-5,17,NA,TRBV11-2,CASSLALGRWREETQYF,TGTGCCAGCAGCTTAGCGTTGGGCAGGTGGAGGGAAGAGACCCAGTACTTC
NA,TRBJ1-2,13,NA,TRBV30,CAWSEGDNYGYTF,TGTGCCTGGAGTGAGGGCGATAACTATGGCTACACCTTC
NA,TRBJ2-1,14,NA,TRBV2,CASSDGFNPNEQFF,TGTGCCAGCAGCGACGGTTTTAACCCCAATGAGCAGTTCTTC
NA,TRBJ2-3,16,NA,TRBV12-2,CASRLAKRESTDTQYF,TGTGCAAGTCGCTTAGCTAAGCGGGAAAGCACAGATACGCAGTATTTT
NA,TRBJ1-1,14,NA,TRBV10-2,CASSVGGPNTEAFF,TGCGCCAGCAGTGTTGGGGGCCCTAACACTGAAGCTTTCTTT
NA,TRBJ2-3,18,NA,TRBV5-4,CASSPPPGTIGHGDTQYF,TGTGCCAGCAGCCCCCCCCCGGGGACCATAGGTCACGGAGATACGCAGTATTTT